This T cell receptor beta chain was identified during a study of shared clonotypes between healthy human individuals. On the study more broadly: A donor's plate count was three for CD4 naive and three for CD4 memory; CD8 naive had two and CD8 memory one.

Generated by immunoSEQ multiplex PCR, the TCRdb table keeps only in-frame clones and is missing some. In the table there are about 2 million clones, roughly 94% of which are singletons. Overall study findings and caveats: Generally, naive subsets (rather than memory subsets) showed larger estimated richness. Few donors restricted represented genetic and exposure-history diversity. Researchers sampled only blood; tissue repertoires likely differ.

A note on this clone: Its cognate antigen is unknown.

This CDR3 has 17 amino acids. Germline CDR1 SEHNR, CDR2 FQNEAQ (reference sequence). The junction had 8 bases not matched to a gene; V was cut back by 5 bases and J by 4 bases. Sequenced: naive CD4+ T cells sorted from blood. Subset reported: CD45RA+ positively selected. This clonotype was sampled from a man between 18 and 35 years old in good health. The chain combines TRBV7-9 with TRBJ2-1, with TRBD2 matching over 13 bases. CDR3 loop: CASSPGTSGIRYNEQFF. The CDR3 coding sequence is TGTGCCAGCAGCCCCGGGACTAGCGGGATTCGGTACAATGAGCAGTTCTTC.